Following are 21 T cell receptor beta chains from one sample sequenced in a study of T cells in localized non-small cell lung cancer. The assay was immunoSEQ multiplex PCR, and TCRdb's table has in-frame clones only and misses some. Of over 45,000 clones in the sample, roughly 90% are singletons; the top ten hold roughly a fifth. The source was peripheral blood, collected before any cancer treatment. These receptors were obtained from a man aged 35 to 69 with stage I squamous cell lung carcinoma.

The chain links TRBV18 to TRBJ2-3; D is possibly TRBD2 (6 bases). This CDR3 spans 15 amino acids. V shed 3 bases and J shed 6 bases, with 16 bases lying between them. Per germline, CDR1 KGHSH and CDR2 LQKENI. CDR3 sequence: CASSPIPGVSDTQYF. The CDR3 coding sequence is TGTGCCAGCTCACCGATTCCGGGAGTGTCCGATACGCAGTATTTT.

Regarding this clone: Sequence at one end of the junction differs from germline and may be a read error. The V call is TRBV30, the J call TRBJ1-2; 7 bases agree with TRBD1. The CDR3 runs to 11 residues. CDR1 GTSNPN and CDR2 SVGIG come from the germline V gene (reference sequence). The chain's CDR3 is CAGSQGGGYTF. In DNA, the CDR3 is TGTGCCGGGAGCCAGGGGGGAGGCTACACCTTC.

The chain recombines TRBV7-8 with TRBJ2-3; TRBD2 agrees at 11 bases. This CDR3 contains 16 residues. Germline CDR1 SGHVS, CDR2 FQNEAQ. Trimming at V came to 5 bases and at J to 0 bases, leaving 4 bases not matched to a gene. CDR3 coding DNA: TGTGCCAGCAGCGGCAGGACTAGCGGGAGCACAGATACGCAGTATTTT. It is translated as CASSGRTSGSTDTQYF.

The rearrangement uses TRBV11-1 and TRBJ2-1, with 10 positions matching TRBD1. With 2 bases clipped from V and 7 bases from J, the junction kept 5 bases outside the gene matches. Germline CDR1 and CDR2: SGHAT and FQDESV (reference sequence). The CDR3 loop spans 15 amino acids. CDR3 bases: TGTGCCAGCAGCTTACCCGGGACAGGGGAAAATGAGCAGTTCTTC. The encoded protein is CASSLPGTGENEQFF.

This chain connects TRBV5-4 to TRBJ2-7, with 8 bases lining up with TRBD2. CDR1 and CDR2 from the germline V gene are SGHNT and YYREEE (reference sequence). The junction had 5 bases not matched to a gene; V was cut back by 1 base and J by 5 bases. This CDR3 is 14 amino acids long. The CDR3 coding sequence is TGTGCCAGCAGCTTGAAAGCGGGAGTCCACGAGCAGTACTTC. It is translated as CASSLKAGVHEQYF. The whole variable domain, remainder taken from reference TRBV5-4 and TRBJ2-7, is ETGVTQSPTHLIKTRGQQVTLRCSSQSGHNTVSWYQQALGQGPQFIFQYYREEENGRGNFPPRFSGLQFPNYSSELNVNALELDDSALYLCASSLKAGVHEQYFGPGTRLTVT.

The chain employs TRBV5-1 and TRBJ2-2; D perhaps matches TRBD1 (6 bases). In germline, CDR1 is SGHRS, CDR2 YFSETQ. The length of the CDR3 is 14 residues. Between the trimmed V and J ends, which lost 4 bases and 5 bases, there was a span of 12 bases. CDR3 in DNA: TGCGCCAGCAGCACGGTTCAGGGGACCGGGGAGCTGTTTTTT. Its protein product is CASSTVQGTGELFF.

In its sample, this clone ranks as medium-sized. The chain combines TRBV19 with TRBJ2-7, with D unclear. Trimming removed 9 bases at V and 2 bases at J, with 8 bases between. Germline-derived CDR1 and CDR2 are LNHDA and SQIVND (reference sequence). The CDR3 totals 11 residues. CDR3 in amino acids: CASSEAYEQYF. In DNA form, the CDR3 reads TGTGCCAGCTCGGAAGCCTACGAGCAGTACTTC. Full variable domain (remainder filled in from reference TRBV19 and TRBJ2-7): DGGITQSPKYLFRKEGQNVTLSCEQNLNHDAMYWYRQDPGQGLRLIYYSQIVNDFQKGDIAEGYSVSREKKESFPLTVTSAQKNPTAFYLCASSEAYEQYFGPGTRLTVT.

This clone appeared once. The chain recombines TRBV6-1 with TRBJ2-1, with D perhaps TRBD1 or TRBD2 (5 bases each). In germline, CDR1 is MNHNS, CDR2 SASEGT. Trimming took off 7 bases at V and 5 bases at J, with 18 bases between the two ends. CDR3 length: 15 residues. DNA of the CDR3: TGTGCCAGCATCCCAGAGGGGCACAGAGACAATGAGCAGTTCTTC. Its translation: CASIPEGHRDNEQFF.

This clone was counted between two and nine times. This sequence joins TRBV28 and TRBJ1-5; TRBD1 matches at 8 bases. This CDR3 comprises 15 residues. V trimming: 8 bases; J trimming: 4 bases; junction bases outside the gene matches: 10. The germline V gene has CDR1 MDHEN and CDR2 SYDVKM. CDR3 sequence (DNA): TGTGCCAGCGCGGACAGGGAACGGGGGAATCAGCCCCAGCATTTT. Its protein is CASADRERGNQPQHF. The full variable domain, its missing parts supplied by reference TRBV28 and TRBJ1-5, is DVKVTQSSRYLVKRTGEKVFLECVQDMDHENMFWYRQDPGLGLRLIYFSYDVKMKEKGDIPEGYSVSREKKERFSLILESASTNQTSMYLCASADRERGNQPQHFGDGTRLSIL.

The DNA for the CDR3 is TGTGCCAGCAGTGCCGTGGACAGGGCTGGCGAGCAGTACTTC. This gives the protein CASSAVDRAGEQYF. The J gene is TRBJ2-7, the V gene TRBV6-1; TRBD1 agrees at 8 bases. The germline V gene encodes CDR1 MNHNS and CDR2 SASEGT. The CDR3 loop spans 14 amino acids. With 4 bases clipped from V and 6 bases from J, the junction kept 8 bases outside the gene matches.

V and J are TRBV7-2 and TRBJ2-3; 8 bases agree with TRBD1. Germline V gene sequence: CDR1 SGHTA, CDR2 FQGNSA. The CDR3 is 15 amino acids. The V and J ends lost 4 bases and 4 bases, in that order; junction bases with no gene match: 7. The CDR3 bases are TGTGCCAGCAGCTACGACAGGGGTCGGGCAGATACGCAGTATTTT. Translating gives CASSYDRGRADTQYF.

This chain uses TRBV19 with TRBJ2-4; 16 bases match TRBD2. This CDR3 spans 20 amino acids. Germline values: CDR1 LNHDA, CDR2 SQIVND (reference sequence). Germline trimming cut 1 base from V and 3 bases from J; bases unmatched to any gene: 9. The CDR3 loop is CASSIASGLAGGLDKNIQYF. In DNA form, the CDR3 reads TGTGCCAGTAGTATAGCGTCGGGACTAGCGGGAGGGCTTGACAAAAACATTCAGTACTTC.

This clone was detected once. The J gene is TRBJ2-1, the V gene TRBV5-4, with TRBD2 matching 14 bases. The V and J ends lost 4 bases and 4 bases, in that order; junction bases with no gene match: 4. This CDR3 is built from 16 residues. CDR1 is SGHNT, CDR2 YYREEE, per germline (reference sequence). The CDR3 DNA is TGTGCCAGCAGCCGGACTAGCGGGGGGACTTACAATGAGCAGTTCTTC. Translation gives CASSRTSGGTYNEQFF.

V is TRBV12-5 and J is TRBJ2-1; TRBD1 matches at 10 bases. The CDR3 runs 14 residues. CDR1 LGHNT and CDR2 FRNRAP come from the germline V gene. V was clipped by 5 bases and J by 7 bases; unmatched bases: 5. The CDR3 sequence: CASGPGDRGNEQFF. CDR3 nucleotides: TGTGCTAGTGGTCCCGGGGACAGGGGTAATGAGCAGTTCTTC.

This clone was observed a single time. This rearrangement joins TRBV4-1 to TRBJ2-7, with TRBD2 matching 9 bases. The V and J ends lost 0 bases and 2 bases, in that order; junction bases with no gene match: 8. There are 17 residues in the CDR3. CDR1 is MGHRA and CDR2 is YSYEKL in the germline V gene. CDR3 in DNA: TGCGCCAGCAGCCAAGATTGGACGACTAGCGGACCCTACGAGCAGTACTTC. It encodes CASSQDWTTSGPYEQYF.

The chain is built from TRBV15 and TRBJ1-1; D ambiguous. CDR1 is LNHNV and CDR2 is YYDKDF in the germline V gene (reference sequence). V shed 3 bases and J shed 1 base, with 15 bases lying between them. The CDR3 spans 16 residues. The CDR3 region has the DNA TGTGCCACCAGCAGGGCTCTCCTAGTCAGGAACACTGAAGCTTTCTTT. Translation: CATSRALLVRNTEAFF.

The chain employs TRBV6-5 and TRBJ2-1, with 8 bases matching TRBD2. In germline, CDR1 is MNHEY, CDR2 SVGAGI. The CDR3 is made up of 16 amino acids. V lost 0 bases and J lost 4; bases outside the gene matches: 5. CDR3 DNA: TGTGCCAGCAGTTACTCTACGGGAGGGGGATACAATGAGCAGTTCTTC. Its translation is CASSYSTGGGYNEQFF.

V is TRBV28 and J is TRBJ2-1, with a possible D match to TRBD2 (7 bases). Trimming took off 6 bases at V and 5 bases at J, with 14 bases between the two ends. CDR3 length: 14 residues. Germline V CDR1 and CDR2: MDHEN, SYDVKM. The CDR3 is CASRGAGANNEQFF. CDR3 nucleotides: TGTGCCAGCAGGGGGGCGGGAGCAAACAATGAGCAGTTCTTC.

The genes are TRBV29-1 and TRBJ2-7, with D perhaps matching TRBD2 (5 bases). Trimming pared 4 bases from V and 2 bases from J, leaving 12 bases between. There are 13 residues in the CDR3. The germline V gene encodes CDR1 SQVTM and CDR2 ANQGSEA. As DNA, the CDR3 is TGCAGCGTTGTAGCGACCAATCCCTACGAGCAGTACTTC. As protein: CSVVATNPYEQYF.

This clone occurred once. The chain joins TRBV5-1 to TRBJ2-7; TRBD2 aligns across 10 bases. CDR3 size: 14 residues. Looked up from germline, CDR1 is SGHRS and CDR2 is YFSETQ. With V trimmed by 5 bases and J by 4 bases, 6 bases remained unmatched. CDR3 bases: TGCGCCAGCAGGGACTCTAGCGGGAGTTACGAGCAGTACTTC. Its translation is CASRDSSGSYEQYF.

The CDR3 reads CASRLTYEQYF. CDR3 DNA: TGTGCCAGCAGACTAACCTACGAGCAGTACTTC. The chain has TRBV6-6 and TRBJ2-7; D unclear. The V end lost 6 bases, the J end lost 2 bases, and 5 bases lay between the germline ends. In germline, CDR1 is MNHNY, CDR2 SVGAGI (reference sequence). CDR3 size: 11 residues.